In its sample, the clone carrying this TCR beta chain was seen a few times. Its specificity is unknown. The data were obtained in a study of CD8 T cells in ankylosing spondylitis. The CDR3 consists of 13 residues. V lost 6 bases, J lost 5 bases, and 13 bases lay in between. Libraries of TCR beta came from quantitative 5'-RACE with molecular barcodes. Via MiXCR, TCRdb re-called the 5' RACE reads, giving one row per CDR3 protein. The profile shows fewer than 35,000 distinct CDR3 sequences, about 14% of them singletons. Study observations and caveats: One TCR beta motif, made up of under ten highly homologous variants, appeared characteristic of ankylosing spondylitis blood. Clones that were linked to disease were CD8+ and were relatively rare in peripheral blood. Reported data indicate significant enrichment of disease-linked clones within matched ankylosing spondylitis synovial fluid.

The chain couples TRBV12-3 or TRBV12-4 to TRBJ1-1, with a tentative D call TRBD1 (5 bases). Sample: blood. The TCR comes from a male donor with ankylosing spondylitis or in good health (not recorded which). The CDR3 nucleotides read TGTGCCAGCAGCCCCAACAGGAGAACTGAAGCTTTCTTT. It specifies CASSPNRRTEAFF.